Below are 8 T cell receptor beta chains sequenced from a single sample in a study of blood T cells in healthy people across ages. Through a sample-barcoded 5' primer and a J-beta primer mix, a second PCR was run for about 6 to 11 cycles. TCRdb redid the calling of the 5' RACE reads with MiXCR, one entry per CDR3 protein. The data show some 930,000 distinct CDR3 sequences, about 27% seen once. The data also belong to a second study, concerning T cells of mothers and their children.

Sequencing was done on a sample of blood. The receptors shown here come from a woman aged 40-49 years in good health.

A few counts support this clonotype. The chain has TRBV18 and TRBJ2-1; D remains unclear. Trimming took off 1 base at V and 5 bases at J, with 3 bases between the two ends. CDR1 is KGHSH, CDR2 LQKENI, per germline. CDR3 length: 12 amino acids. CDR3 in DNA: TGTGCCAGCTCACCACAGAACAATGAGCAGTTCTTC. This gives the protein CASSPQNNEQFF.

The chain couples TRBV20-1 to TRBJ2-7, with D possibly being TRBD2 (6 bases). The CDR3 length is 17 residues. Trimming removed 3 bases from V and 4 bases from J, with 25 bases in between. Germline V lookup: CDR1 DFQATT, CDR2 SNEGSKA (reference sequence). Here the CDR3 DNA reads TGCAGTGCTAGTGCCCCCGGGCAGGGAGGAATCGGGTACGAGCAGTACTTC. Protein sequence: CSASAPGQGGIGYEQYF.

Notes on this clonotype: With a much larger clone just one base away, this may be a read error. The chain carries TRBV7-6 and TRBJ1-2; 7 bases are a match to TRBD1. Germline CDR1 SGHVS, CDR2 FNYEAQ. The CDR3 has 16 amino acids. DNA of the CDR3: TGTGCCAGCAGCTTAGGACAGGGTAATCGGTTTGGTGGCTGCACCTTC. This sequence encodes CASSLGQGNRFGGCTF.

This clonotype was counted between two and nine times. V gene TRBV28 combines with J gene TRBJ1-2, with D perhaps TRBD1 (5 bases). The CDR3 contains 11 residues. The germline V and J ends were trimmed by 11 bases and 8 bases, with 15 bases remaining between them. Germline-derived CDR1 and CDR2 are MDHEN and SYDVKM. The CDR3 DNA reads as TGTGCCGGAGGGACGGCGAGAGGCTACACCTTC. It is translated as CAGGTARGYTF.

CDR3 protein: CASSLILGGNTDTQYF. DNA of the CDR3: TGTGCCAGCAGTTTAATATTGGGGGGCAATACAGATACGCAGTATTTT. The rearrangement joins TRBV7-2 to TRBJ2-3, with D perhaps being TRBD1 or TRBD2 (6 bases each). V was trimmed by 6 bases and J by 3 bases, leaving 19 bases between them. The germline V gene has CDR1 SGHTA and CDR2 FQGNSA. The CDR3 spans 16 residues.

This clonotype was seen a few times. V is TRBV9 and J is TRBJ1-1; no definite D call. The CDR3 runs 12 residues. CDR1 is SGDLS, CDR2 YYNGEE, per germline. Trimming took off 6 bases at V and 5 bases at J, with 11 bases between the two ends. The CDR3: CASKTCWTEAFF. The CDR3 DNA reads TGTGCCAGCAAGACCTGTTGGACTGAAGCTTTCTTT.

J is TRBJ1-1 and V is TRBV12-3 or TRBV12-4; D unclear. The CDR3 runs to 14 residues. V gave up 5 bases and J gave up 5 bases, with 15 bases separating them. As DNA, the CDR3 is TGTGCCAGCAGTCCTTTAGGAGGGTCGACTGAAGCTTTCTTT. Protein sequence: CASSPLGGSTEAFF.

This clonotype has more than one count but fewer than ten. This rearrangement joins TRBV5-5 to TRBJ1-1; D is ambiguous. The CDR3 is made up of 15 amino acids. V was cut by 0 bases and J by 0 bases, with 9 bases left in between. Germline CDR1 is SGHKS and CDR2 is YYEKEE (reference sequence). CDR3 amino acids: CASSLEWSMNTEAFF. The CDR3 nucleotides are TGTGCCAGCAGCTTGGAGTGGTCCATGAACACTGAAGCTTTCTTT.